This T cell receptor beta chain was obtained from a study of STAT3 mutations in large granular lymphocyte leukemia. Here immunoSEQ multiplex PCR was the method, and the copy in TCRdb shows in-frame clones only, minus some. The data contain 25,000 to 40,000 clones, roughly 86% of them singletons. With respect to this clone: Its specificity is not known.

The study's findings and limits: Every T-cell large granular lymphocyte leukemia patient had at least one immunodominant TCR beta clonotype. After therapy, about 35% of the 18 patients switched clonotypes, all new clones STAT3 wild type.

The TCR comes from a man in his 60s with T-cell large granular lymphocyte leukemia. Some clones in this sample may be carry-over from other donors' samples. Sequencing input: peripheral blood mononuclear cells.

The DNA for the CDR3 is TGTGCCAGCAGCCCCCTAGCGGACTATAGCACAGATACGCAGTATTTT. Its protein is CASSPLADYSTDTQYF. The chain couples TRBV7-2 to TRBJ2-3; TRBD2 matches 7 bases. The ends lost 5 bases at V and 0 bases at J; junction bases unmatched: 8. Looked up from germline, CDR1 is SGHTA and CDR2 is FQGNSA. This CDR3 spans 16 amino acids.